This T cell receptor (beta chain) stems from a study of vaccination effects on CD4 cells after COVID-19. Study in general: Post-vaccine sample collection fell at a median of 72 days after the second dose.

The V and J ends lost 4 bases and 0 bases respectively, with 12 bases between them. Germline CDR1 is KGHDR and CDR2 is SFDVKD. CDR3 size: 16 residues. Libraries were prepared by immunoSEQ multiplex PCR; TCRdb keeps only in-frame clonotypes and omits some of them. The repertoire holds tens of thousands of clones, with 74% as singletons. Worth noting for this clone: Its antigen is unknown.

Following a roughly 10-day culture, CD4+ T cells were purified. Participants each got two BNT162b2 or mRNA-1273 vaccine doses. The vaccine recipients had no prior SARS-CoV-2 infection, with negative nucleocapsid antibodies. Replacing half the medium with IL-2 medium was done on days 3 and 7. V is TRBV24-1 and J is TRBJ1-5; D uncertain. The sequence came from a human donor who received a COVID-19 vaccine. The starting material was CD4+ T cells from PBMCs cultured without peptide, obtained after COVID-19 vaccination. The DNA for the CDR3 is TGTGCCACCAGTGAACTAAGGGAGGTTAGCAATCAGCCCCAGCATTTT. Translating gives CATSELREVSNQPQHF.